These 27 T cell receptor beta chains were all obtained from the same sample, sequenced in a study of sequential checkpoint blockade in melanoma (dated by TCRdb to about 2019). Library method: the immunoSEQ multiplex PCR assay. TCRdb obtained this table from immuneACCESS and retained in-frame rearrangements with V and J assigned. These tables miss some clones; where compared with another copy, unresolved V genes account for less than half of the shortfall, and the remainder is unexplained. The sample records some 18,000 clones, 72% of which are singletons. The biggest ten clones account for 21% of the sample. The sample's treatment or condition, from its label and the paper: randomized to nivolumab then ipilimumab (arm A) or the reverse (arm B). The starting material was CD8+ T cells sorted from blood (inferred from file names), obtained from a patient given nivolumab and ipilimumab in sequence. These receptors were obtained from a human donor with melanoma.

This sequence joins TRBV27 and TRBJ2-7; 14 bases are a match to TRBD2. Germline CDR1 is MNHEY and CDR2 is SMNVEV (reference sequence). This CDR3 spans 15 amino acids. V lost 7 bases and J lost 0; bases outside the gene matches: 2. The CDR3 DNA sequence: TGTGCCAGCACTGGACTAGCGGGGGGCTCCTACGAGCAGTACTTC. Translating it yields CASTGLAGGSYEQYF.

The chain has TRBV9 and TRBJ1-5; 7 nucleotides match TRBD1. Germline V lookup: CDR1 SGDLS, CDR2 YYNGEE. The CDR3 contains 14 residues. The J segment lost 5 bases and the V segment lost 4 bases, leaving 6 bases of the junction unmatched. This chain's CDR3 is CASSPTGLDQPQHF. In nucleotides, the CDR3 is TGTGCCAGCAGCCCGACAGGGCTTGATCAGCCCCAGCATTTT. Full variable domain (remainder filled in from reference TRBV9 and TRBJ1-5): DSGVTQTPKHLITATGQRVTLRCSPRSGDLSVYWYQQSLDQGLQFLIQYYNGEERAKGNILERFSAQQFPDLHSELNLSSLELGDSALYFCASSPTGLDQPQHFGDGTRLSIL.

This clone was seen more than once but under ten times. A far larger clone is one nucleotide away, so this likely arose from a read error. At the DNA level, this CDR3 is encoded by other sequences in the same sample as well. The V call is TRBV10-3, the J call TRBJ1-4; D is undetermined. Germline V gene sequence: CDR1 ENHRY, CDR2 SYGVKD. CDR3 length equals 15 residues. The CDR3 here is CASSYEGATNEKLFF. CDR3 nucleotides: TGTGCCAGCAGTTACGAGGGCGCAACTAATGAAAAACTGTTTTTT.

The chain joins TRBV5-4 to TRBJ1-1; TRBD1 aligns across 7 bases. With V trimmed by 6 bases and J by 1 base, 6 bases remained unmatched. The CDR3 runs 14 residues. From germline, CDR1 is SGHNT and CDR2 YYREEE (reference sequence). CDR3 in amino acids: CASNPGGGNTEAFF. CDR3 nucleotides: TGTGCCAGCAACCCAGGGGGAGGGAACACTGAAGCTTTCTTT.

This clone showed up just a few times. The CDR3 region has the DNA TGTGCCAGCAGGGGACAGCTAGATCAGCCCCAGCATTTT. Translating gives CASRGQLDQPQHF. The chain uses TRBV7-8 and TRBJ1-5, with 7 bases aligning to TRBD1. The length of the CDR3 is 13 residues. The ends lost 6 bases at V and 5 bases at J; junction bases unmatched: 4. Germline CDR1 SGHVS, CDR2 FQNEAQ.

In nucleotides, the CDR3 is TGTGCCAGCAGCGAGGGACAGTACTATGGCTACACCTTC. Residues: CASSEGQYYGYTF. This chain connects TRBV7-6 to TRBJ1-2; 7 bases fit TRBD1. Germline V gene sequence: CDR1 SGHVS, CDR2 FNYEAQ. CDR3 size: 13 residues. J lost 3 bases, V lost 5 bases, and 3 bases had no gene match.

This chain joins TRBV7-3 and TRBJ1-1; no reliable D call. Germline-derived CDR1 and CDR2 are SGHTA and FQGTGA. The CDR3 is 13 residues long. Trimming stripped 3 bases from V and 0 bases from J, with 5 bases between. The CDR3: CASSFGLNTEAFF. CDR3 in DNA: TGTGCCAGCAGCTTCGGTTTGAACACTGAAGCTTTCTTT.

J is TRBJ2-7 and V is TRBV9; 8 bases are a match to TRBD1. V trimming: 4 bases; J trimming: 5 bases; junction bases outside the gene matches: 5. The CDR3 runs to 13 residues. Per the germline V gene, CDR1 is SGDLS and CDR2 is YYNGEE. The CDR3 protein is CASSPGTGNEQYF. In nucleotides, the CDR3 is TGTGCCAGCAGCCCGGGGACAGGCAACGAGCAGTACTTC.

This clone qualifies as medium-sized. This chain links TRBV27 with TRBJ1-1; D may be TRBD1 (5 bases). With 1 base removed from V and 7 bases from J, the gap between germline ends came to 10 bases. Germline V lookup: CDR1 MNHEY, CDR2 SMNVEV (reference sequence). The CDR3 totals 13 residues. Written as DNA, the CDR3 is TGTGCCAGCAGTTTATTCGGAAGGGGTGAAGCTTTCTTT. This translates into CASSLFGRGEAFF.

The CDR3 spells CASMGRSPYEQYF. The CDR3 DNA sequence: TGTGCCAGTATGGGGAGAAGTCCCTACGAGCAGTACTTC. The V call is TRBV19, the J call TRBJ2-7; TRBD2 might be the D (5 bases). This CDR3 has 13 amino acids. Germline CDR1 reads LNHDA; CDR2 reads SQIVND (reference sequence). The V end was cut by 7 bases, the J end by 2 bases, with 12 bases between. The full variable domain, in which reference TRBV19 and TRBJ2-7 provide the parts outside the CDR3, is DGGITQSPKYLFRKEGQNVTLSCEQNLNHDAMYWYRQDPGQGLRLIYYSQIVNDFQKGDIAEGYSVSREKKESFPLTVTSAQKNPTAFYLCASMGRSPYEQYFGPGTRLTVT.

Sample share makes this clone large. The sample contains more than one DNA sequence encoding this CDR3. The genes are TRBV7-8 and TRBJ2-7; 11 nucleotides align to TRBD2. Trimming cost V 1 base and J 4 bases; bases outside gene matches: 0. Germline CDR1 reads SGHVS; CDR2 reads FQNEAQ. The CDR3 has 14 amino acids. In DNA form, the CDR3 reads TGTGCCAGCAGCTTAGTAGCGGGAGGGTACGAGCAGTACTTC. It translates to CASSLVAGGYEQYF.

The chain is built from TRBV7-9 and TRBJ1-1; TRBD1 might be the D (5 bases). Trimming left V 2 bases short and J 4 bases short, with 17 bases between. Germline CDR1 and CDR2: SEHNR and FQNEAQ (reference sequence). The CDR3 is 16 residues long. For the CDR3, the DNA is TGTGCCAGCAGCTTAAGTTTGGGGGGGATGGGCACTGAAGCTTTCTTT. Translation: CASSLSLGGMGTEAFF.

The V and J genes are TRBV19 and TRBJ1-1; 9 nucleotides agree with TRBD1. Germline V lookup: CDR1 LNHDA, CDR2 SQIVND (reference sequence). The CDR3 length is 15 residues. J was trimmed by 1 base and V by 5 bases; bases with no gene match: 5. For the CDR3, the DNA is TGTGCCAGTAGTGCCGGACAGGGGCCGAACACTGAAGCTTTCTTT. Translated, it gives CASSAGQGPNTEAFF.

In DNA, the CDR3 is TGTGCCAGCAGCTCATCGGGATTATCCGAGCAGTACTTC. It codes for CASSSSGLSEQYF. This chain connects TRBV12-1 to TRBJ2-5; the D segment call TRBD2 is taken from the table without a DNA check. The end of the DNA fits TRBJ2-7 better, so the J call may be wrong. TRBV12-1 is tagged as a pseudogene. This CDR3 comprises 13 residues.

The rearrangement uses TRBV13 and TRBJ1-1, with no clear D. The CDR3 runs to 12 residues. Trimming pared 5 bases from V and 0 bases from J, leaving 4 bases between. Germline V lookup: CDR1 PRHDT, CDR2 FYEKMQ (reference sequence). CDR3 in amino acids: CASSRMNTEAFF. As DNA, the CDR3 is TGTGCCAGCAGCCGTATGAACACTGAAGCTTTCTTT.

The chain joins TRBV9 to TRBJ1-5; possibly TRBD1 for D (5 bases). This CDR3 has 17 residues. The V end was cut by 3 bases, the J end by 2 bases, with 18 bases between. Germline V gene sequence: CDR1 SGDLS, CDR2 YYNGEE. CDR3: CASSAPRGRWGNQPQHF. CDR3 in DNA: TGTGCCAGCAGCGCTCCAAGGGGCCGGTGGGGCAATCAGCCCCAGCATTTT.

This clone was observed a single time. This sequence joins TRBV9 and TRBJ2-7, with TRBD1 identical over 10 bases. CDR1 and CDR2 from the germline V gene are SGDLS and YYNGEE. CDR3 length: 13 amino acids. V dropped 3 bases and J dropped 6; count of bases not matched to a gene: 3. The CDR3 here is CASSGTGGTEQYF. Here the CDR3 DNA reads TGTGCCAGCAGCGGGACAGGGGGTACCGAGCAGTACTTC. Full variable domain (outside the CDR3, taken from reference TRBV9 and TRBJ2-7): DSGVTQTPKHLITATGQRVTLRCSPRSGDLSVYWYQQSLDQGLQFLIQYYNGEERAKGNILERFSAQQFPDLHSELNLSSLELGDSALYFCASSGTGGTEQYFGPGTRLTVT.

J is TRBJ1-5 and V is TRBV19; D may be TRBD1 (5 bases). CDR1 and CDR2 from the germline V gene are LNHDA and SQIVND (reference sequence). Deletions cut 6 bases from V and 4 bases from J, with 13 bases between. The CDR3 runs 14 residues. CDR3 nucleotides: TGTGCCAGTAGGGGATCAGGGTCAAATCAGCCCCAGCATTTT. It yields the protein CASRGSGSNQPQHF.

This clone was detected only once. The J gene is TRBJ1-1, the V gene TRBV7-9; unclear D gene. V lost 2 bases to trimming and J lost 1 base, with 8 bases between them. Germline CDR1 SEHNR, CDR2 FQNEAQ (reference sequence). The CDR3 loop spans 14 amino acids. In DNA, the CDR3 is TGTGCCAGCAGCTTATCGGGGAGGAACACTGAAGCTTTCTTT. Its translation is CASSLSGRNTEAFF.

The gene calls are TRBV6-5 and TRBJ1-2, with unresolved D. The CDR3 totals 14 residues. Germline CDR1 and CDR2: MNHEY and SVGAGI. V was clipped by 5 bases and J by 4 bases, with 14 bases between them. CDR3 bases: TGTGCCAGCAGTAAACCGGCTGGCGGCTATGGCTACACCTTC. This encodes CASSKPAGGYGYTF.

The chain is built from TRBV29-1 and TRBJ2-1, with D maybe TRBD2 (5 bases). Germline CDR1 SQVTM, CDR2 ANQGSEA. V was trimmed by 5 bases and J by 6 bases, leaving 20 bases between them. The CDR3 runs 15 residues. CDR3: CSVIPQRRGGNEQFF. DNA for the CDR3: TGCAGCGTTATACCCCAACGACGGGGTGGCAATGAGCAGTTCTTC.

There are a few counts of this clone. This rearrangement joins TRBV5-1 to TRBJ1-1; D not certain. CDR1 SGHRS and CDR2 YFSETQ come from the germline V gene. This CDR3 region has 13 residues. Trimming stripped 6 bases from V and 4 bases from J, with 13 bases between. CDR3 residues: CASNPGFGTEAFF. The CDR3 nucleotides are TGCGCCAGCAATCCGGGATTTGGCACTGAAGCTTTCTTT.

The CDR3 is CASSREGGAYEQYF. CDR3 coding DNA: TGTGCCAGCAGCCGTGAAGGGGGCGCGTACGAGCAGTACTTC. The genes are TRBV7-6 and TRBJ2-7; 7 bases are a match to TRBD1. Germline V CDR1 and CDR2: SGHVS, FNYEAQ. Trimming at V came to 5 bases and at J to 4 bases, leaving 8 bases not matched to a gene. This CDR3 is 14 amino acids long.

The chain joins TRBV7-9 to TRBJ2-7; 10 nucleotides match TRBD2. V lost 8 bases and J lost 5; bases outside the gene matches: 6. The CDR3 loop spans 13 amino acids. CDR1 and CDR2 (germline): SEHNR, FQNEAQ (reference sequence). CDR3 protein: CASRPGTSDEQYF. In nucleotides, the CDR3 is TGTGCCAGCCGCCCCGGGACTAGCGACGAGCAGTACTTC.

This chain joins TRBV5-1 and TRBJ2-3, with 7 bases identical to TRBD2. The CDR3 sequence is 17 residues long. CDR1 is SGHRS and CDR2 is YFSETQ in the germline V gene. The V segment lost 4 bases and the J segment 2 bases; nucleotides outside the gene matches: 13. CDR3 amino acids: CASSAEGLAAFTDTQYF. CDR3 nucleotides: TGCGCCAGCAGCGCTGAGGGTCTAGCGGCATTCACAGATACGCAGTATTTT. The full variable domain, in which reference TRBV5-1 and TRBJ2-3 provide the parts outside the CDR3, is KAGVTQTPRYLIKTRGQQVTLSCSPISGHRSVSWYQQTPGQGLQFLFEYFSETQRNKGNFPGRFSGRQFSNSRSEMNVSTLELGDSALYLCASSAEGLAAFTDTQYFGPGTRLTVL.

This sequence joins TRBV11-3 and TRBJ2-6; the match to TRBD1 covers 9 bases. Germline CDR1 is SGHNT and CDR2 is YENEEA. CDR3 length: 17 residues. V gave up 8 bases and J gave up 1 base; unmatched junction bases: 9. The CDR3 DNA is TGTGCCAGCCGATGGACAGGGGCGAGTTCTGGGGCCAACGTCCTGACTTTC. It codes for CASRWTGASSGANVLTF.

This clone has only one observation. The same CDR3 can be traced to other DNA sequences in this sample. The chain uses TRBV7-9 and TRBJ2-3; a possible D gene is TRBD2 (5 bases). The CDR3 covers 15 residues. Trimming shortened V by 6 bases and J by 0 bases, and 13 bases separated the two germline ends. Germline assignment: CDR1 SEHNR and CDR2 FQNEAQ (reference sequence). In DNA form, the CDR3 reads TGTGCCAGCAGTCCCCCCGGGGTTAGCACAGATACGCAGTATTTT. This sequence encodes CASSPPGVSTDTQYF.